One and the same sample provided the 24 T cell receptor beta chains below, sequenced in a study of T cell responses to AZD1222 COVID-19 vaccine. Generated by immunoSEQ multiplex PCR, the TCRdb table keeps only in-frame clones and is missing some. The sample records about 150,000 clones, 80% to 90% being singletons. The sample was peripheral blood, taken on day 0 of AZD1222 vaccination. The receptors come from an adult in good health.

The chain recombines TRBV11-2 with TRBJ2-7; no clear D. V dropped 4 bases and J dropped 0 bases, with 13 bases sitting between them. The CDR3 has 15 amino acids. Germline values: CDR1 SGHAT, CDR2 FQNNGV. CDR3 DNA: TGTGCCAGCAGCTCCCTTGGTATCAGCTCCTACGAGCAGTACTTC. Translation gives CASSSLGISSYEQYF.

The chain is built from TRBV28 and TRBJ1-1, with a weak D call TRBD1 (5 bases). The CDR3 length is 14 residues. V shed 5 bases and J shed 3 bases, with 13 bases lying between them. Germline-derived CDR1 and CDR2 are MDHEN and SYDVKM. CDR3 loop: CASSPRDFYTEAFF. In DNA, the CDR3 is TGTGCCAGCAGTCCAAGGGACTTTTACACTGAAGCTTTCTTT.

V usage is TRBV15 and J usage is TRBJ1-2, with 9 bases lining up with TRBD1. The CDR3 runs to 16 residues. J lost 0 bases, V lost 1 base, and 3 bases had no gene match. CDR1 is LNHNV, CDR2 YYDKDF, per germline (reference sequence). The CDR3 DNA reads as TGTGCCACCAGCAGAGCGGGGACAGGGCCTAACTATGGCTACACCTTC. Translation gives CATSRAGTGPNYGYTF.

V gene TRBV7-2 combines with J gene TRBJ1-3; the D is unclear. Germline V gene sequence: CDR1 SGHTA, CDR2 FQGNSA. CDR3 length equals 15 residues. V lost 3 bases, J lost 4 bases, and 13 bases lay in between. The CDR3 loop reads CASSFGPIRGNTIYF. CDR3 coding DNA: TGTGCCAGCAGCTTTGGCCCAATTAGGGGAAACACCATATATTTT.

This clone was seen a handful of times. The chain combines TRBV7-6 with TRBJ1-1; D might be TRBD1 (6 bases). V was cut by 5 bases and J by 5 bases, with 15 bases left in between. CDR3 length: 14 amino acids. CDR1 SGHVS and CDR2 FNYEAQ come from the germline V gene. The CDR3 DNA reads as TGTGCCAGCAGCCGCGGGGGGCTAGTGACTGAAGCTTTCTTT. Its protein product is CASSRGGLVTEAFF.

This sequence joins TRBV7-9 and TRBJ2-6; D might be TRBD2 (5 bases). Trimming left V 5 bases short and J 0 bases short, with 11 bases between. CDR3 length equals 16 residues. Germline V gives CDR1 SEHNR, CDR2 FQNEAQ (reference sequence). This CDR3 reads CASSPRGRSGANVLTF. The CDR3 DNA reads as TGTGCCAGCAGCCCCCGCGGGCGCTCTGGGGCCAACGTCCTGACTTTC.

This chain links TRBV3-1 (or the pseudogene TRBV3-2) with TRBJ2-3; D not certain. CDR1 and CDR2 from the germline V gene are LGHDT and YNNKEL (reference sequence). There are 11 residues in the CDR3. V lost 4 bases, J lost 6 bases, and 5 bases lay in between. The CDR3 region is CASSLEDTQYF. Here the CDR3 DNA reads TGTGCCAGCAGCCTGGAGGATACGCAGTATTTT.

In nucleotides, the CDR3 is TGTGCCAGTAGCTCCGAGCGGAGTAGAGAAGCTTTCTTT. Protein sequence: CASSSERSREAFF. The chain recombines TRBV19 with TRBJ1-1; D gene unclear. The length of the CDR3 is 13 residues. Germline V CDR1 and CDR2: LNHDA, SQIVND (reference sequence). V shed 6 bases and J shed 8 bases, with 16 bases lying between them. Full variable domain (remainder filled in from reference TRBV19 and TRBJ1-1): DGGITQSPKYLFRKEGQNVTLSCEQNLNHDAMYWYRQDPGQGLRLIYYSQIVNDFQKGDIAEGYSVSREKKESFPLTVTSAQKNPTAFYLCASSSERSREAFFGQGTRLTVV.

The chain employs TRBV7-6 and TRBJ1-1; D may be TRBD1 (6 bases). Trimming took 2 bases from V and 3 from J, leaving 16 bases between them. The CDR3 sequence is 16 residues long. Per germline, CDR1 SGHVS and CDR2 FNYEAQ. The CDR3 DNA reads TGTGCCAGCAGCTTATCCAGGCAAGGGGGATACACTGAAGCTTTCTTT. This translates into CASSLSRQGGYTEAFF.

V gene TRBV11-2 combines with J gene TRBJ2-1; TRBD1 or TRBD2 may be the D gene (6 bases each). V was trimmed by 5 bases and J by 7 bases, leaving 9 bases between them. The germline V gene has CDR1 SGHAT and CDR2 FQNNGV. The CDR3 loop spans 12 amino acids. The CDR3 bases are TGTGCCAGCAGCGTAGGGGGGAATGAGCAGTTCTTC. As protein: CASSVGGNEQFF.

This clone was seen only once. This CDR3 is CASSGNPGAGRTEAFF. CDR3 DNA sequence: TGTGCCAGTAGTGGGAACCCAGGGGCAGGCAGGACTGAAGCTTTCTTT. The J gene is TRBJ1-1, the V gene TRBV19; the D gene is possibly TRBD1 (6 bases). Per germline, CDR1 LNHDA and CDR2 SQIVND (reference sequence). V was cut by 5 bases and J by 5 bases, with 21 bases left in between. The CDR3 has 16 amino acids. The full variable domain, in which reference TRBV19 and TRBJ1-1 provide the parts outside the CDR3, is DGGITQSPKYLFRKEGQNVTLSCEQNLNHDAMYWYRQDPGQGLRLIYYSQIVNDFQKGDIAEGYSVSREKKESFPLTVTSAQKNPTAFYLCASSGNPGAGRTEAFFGQGTRLTVV.

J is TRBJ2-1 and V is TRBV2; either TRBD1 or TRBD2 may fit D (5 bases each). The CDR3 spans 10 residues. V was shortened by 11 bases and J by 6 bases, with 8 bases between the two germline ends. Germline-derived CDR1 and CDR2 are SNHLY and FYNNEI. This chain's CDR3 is CAAGANEQFF. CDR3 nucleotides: TGTGCCGCCGGGGCCAATGAGCAGTTCTTC.

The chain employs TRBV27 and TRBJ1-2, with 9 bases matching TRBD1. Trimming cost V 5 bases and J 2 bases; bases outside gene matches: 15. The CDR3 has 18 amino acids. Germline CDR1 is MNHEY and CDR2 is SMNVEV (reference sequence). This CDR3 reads CASSANLPGQGTNYGYTF. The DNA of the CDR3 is TGTGCCAGCAGTGCTAACCTCCCGGGACAGGGAACAAACTATGGCTACACCTTC.

CDR3 amino acids: CASSLSPYEQYF. DNA for the CDR3: TGTGCCAGCAGTTTATCCCCCTACGAGCAGTACTTC. The V call is TRBV12-3 or TRBV12-4, the J call TRBJ2-7, with D unclear. The CDR3 sequence is 12 residues long. V lost 2 bases and J lost 2, with 4 bases in between.

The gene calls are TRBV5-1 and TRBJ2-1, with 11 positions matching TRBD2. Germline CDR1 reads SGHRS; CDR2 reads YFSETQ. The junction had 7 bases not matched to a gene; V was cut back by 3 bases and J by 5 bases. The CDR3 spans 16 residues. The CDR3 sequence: CASSSIAGGPNNEQFF. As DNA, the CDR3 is TGCGCCAGCAGCTCTATAGCGGGAGGGCCAAACAATGAGCAGTTCTTC.

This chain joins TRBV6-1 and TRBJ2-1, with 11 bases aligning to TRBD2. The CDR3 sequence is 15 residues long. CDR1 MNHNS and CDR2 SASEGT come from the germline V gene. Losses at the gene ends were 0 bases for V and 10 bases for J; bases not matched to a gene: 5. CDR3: CASSEAPLAGGEQFF. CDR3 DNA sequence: TGTGCCAGCAGTGAAGCGCCGCTAGCGGGAGGCGAGCAGTTCTTC.

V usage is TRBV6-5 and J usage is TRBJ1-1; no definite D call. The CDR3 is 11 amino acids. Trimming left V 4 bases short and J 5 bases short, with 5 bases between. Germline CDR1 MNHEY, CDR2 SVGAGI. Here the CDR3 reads CASSSGTEAFF. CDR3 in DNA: TGTGCCAGCAGTTCGGGTACTGAAGCTTTCTTT.

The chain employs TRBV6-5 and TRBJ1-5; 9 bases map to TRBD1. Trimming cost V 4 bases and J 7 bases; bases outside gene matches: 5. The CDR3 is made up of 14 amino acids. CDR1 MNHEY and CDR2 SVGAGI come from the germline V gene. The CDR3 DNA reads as TGTGCCAGCAGTTCGGGACAGGGACGACAGCCCCAGCATTTT. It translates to CASSSGQGRQPQHF.

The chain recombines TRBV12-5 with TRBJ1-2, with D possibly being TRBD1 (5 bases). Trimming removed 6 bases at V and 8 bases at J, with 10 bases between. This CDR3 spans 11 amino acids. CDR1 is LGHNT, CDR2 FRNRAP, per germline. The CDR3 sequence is CASGQGSGYTF. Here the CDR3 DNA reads TGTGCTAGTGGCCAGGGAAGCGGCTACACCTTC. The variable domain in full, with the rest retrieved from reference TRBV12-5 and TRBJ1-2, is DARVTQTPRHKVTEMGQEVTMRCQPILGHNTVFWYRQTMMQGLELLAYFRNRAPLDDSGMPKDRFSAEMPDATLATLKIQPSEPRDSAVYFCASGQGSGYTFGSGTRLTVV.

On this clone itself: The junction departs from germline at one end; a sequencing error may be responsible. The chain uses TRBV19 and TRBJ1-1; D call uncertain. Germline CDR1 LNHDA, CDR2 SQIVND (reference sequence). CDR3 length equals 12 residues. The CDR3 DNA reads TGTGCCAGTAGTCCACGACTGCCTGAGGCTTTCTTT. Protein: CASSPRLPEAFF. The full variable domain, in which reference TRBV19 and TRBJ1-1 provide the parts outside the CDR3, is DGGITQSPKYLFRKEGQNVTLSCEQNLNHDAMYWYRQDPGQGLRLIYYSQIVNDFQKGDIAEGYSVSREKKESFPLTVTSAQKNPTAFYLCASSPRLPEAFFGQGTRLTVV.

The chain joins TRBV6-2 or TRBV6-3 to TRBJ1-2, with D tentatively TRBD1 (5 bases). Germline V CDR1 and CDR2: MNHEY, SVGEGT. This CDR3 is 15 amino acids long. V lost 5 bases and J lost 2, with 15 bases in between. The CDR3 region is CASSTRVRTNYGYTF. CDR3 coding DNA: TGTGCCAGCAGTACCCGAGTGCGGACAAACTATGGCTACACCTTC.

DNA of the CDR3: TGTGCCAGCAGCCAAGGGGGGGAGACCCAGTACTTC. It codes for CASSQGGETQYF. The J gene is TRBJ2-5, the V gene TRBV7-3; D is possibly TRBD1 or TRBD2 (6 bases each). The V gene lost 5 bases and the J gene lost 5 bases, with 9 bases spanning the gap. The CDR3 has 12 amino acids. Germline values: CDR1 SGHTA, CDR2 FQGTGA. The full variable domain, in which reference TRBV7-3 and TRBJ2-5 provide the parts outside the CDR3, is GAGVSQTPSNKVTEKGKYVELRCDPISGHTALYWYRQSLGQGPEFLIYFQGTGAADDSGLPNDRFFAVRPEGSVSTLKIQRTERGDSAVYLCASSQGGETQYFGPGTRLLVL.

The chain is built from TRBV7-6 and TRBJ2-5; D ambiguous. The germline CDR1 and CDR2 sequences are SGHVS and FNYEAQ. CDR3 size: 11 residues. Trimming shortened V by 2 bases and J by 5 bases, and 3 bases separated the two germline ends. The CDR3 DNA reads TGTGCCAGCAGCTTATCCGAGACCCAGTACTTC. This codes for CASSLSETQYF.

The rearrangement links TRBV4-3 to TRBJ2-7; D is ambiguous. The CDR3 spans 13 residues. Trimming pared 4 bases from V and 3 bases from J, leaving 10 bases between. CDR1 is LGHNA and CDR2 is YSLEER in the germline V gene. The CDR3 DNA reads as TGCGCCAGCAGCCGCACTACTGACTACGAGCAGTACTTC. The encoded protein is CASSRTTDYEQYF.